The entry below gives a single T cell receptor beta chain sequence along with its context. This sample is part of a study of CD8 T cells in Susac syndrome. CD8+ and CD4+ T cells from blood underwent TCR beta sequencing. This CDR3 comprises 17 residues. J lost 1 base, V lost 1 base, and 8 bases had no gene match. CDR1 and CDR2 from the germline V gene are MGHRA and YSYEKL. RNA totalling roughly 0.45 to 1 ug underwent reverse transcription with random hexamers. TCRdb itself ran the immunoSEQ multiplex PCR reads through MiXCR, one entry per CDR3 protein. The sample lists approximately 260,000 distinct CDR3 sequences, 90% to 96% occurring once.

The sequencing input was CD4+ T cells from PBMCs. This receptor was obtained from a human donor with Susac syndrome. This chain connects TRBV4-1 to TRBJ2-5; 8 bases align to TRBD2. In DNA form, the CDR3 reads TGCGCCAGCAGCCAAGTTTCCCTAGCGGGTATCCAAGAGACCCAGTACTTC. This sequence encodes CASSQVSLAGIQETQYF.